These T cell receptor beta chains were read from a single sample in a study of blood T cell repertoires in COVID-19. TCRdb's table, derived via immunoSEQ multiplex PCR, lists solely in-frame clones and lacks some. This table holds 120,000 or so clones, roughly 69% found once. Sequencing was done on a sample of peripheral blood. All receptors come from a woman in her seventies with acute or convalescent COVID-19. The CDR3 runs from the conserved cysteine through the conserved F or W. Fields, in order: D gene, V gene, clone size, J gene, CDR3 protein, CDR3 DNA. A D gene is named only where the DNA matches it firmly. Rows may omit the clone size; those that give it use once, few, many or a size class.

NA,TRBV7-9,NA,TRBJ2-4,CASSLDAGAKNIQYF,TGTGCCAGCAGCTTAGATGCGGGAGCCAAAAACATTCAGTACTTC
NA,TRBV28,NA,TRBJ2-2,CASARGYAGELFF,TGTGCCAGTGCTCGGGGGTATGCCGGGGAGCTGTTTTTT
TRBD2,TRBV29-1,NA,TRBJ2-7,CSVTITSGGYEQYF,TGCAGCGTTACCATCACTAGCGGGGGATACGAGCAGTACTTC
NA,TRBV3-1/TRBV3-2,NA,TRBJ1-2,CASSPPGSWANYGYTF,TGTGCCAGCAGCCCCCCGGGATCATGGGCTAACTATGGCTACACCTTC
NA,TRBV6-2/TRBV6-3,NA,TRBJ1-5,CASSYLGRNQPQHF,TGTGCCAGCAGTTATCTGGGGCGCAATCAGCCCCAGCATTTT
NA,TRBV5-1,once,TRBJ1-1,CASSLADYLNTEAFF,TGCGCCAGCAGCTTGGCAGATTATTTAAACACTGAAGCTTTCTTT
NA,TRBV19,NA,TRBJ1-5,CASSISRDSNQPQHF,TGTGCCAGTAGTATATCGAGGGATAGCAATCAGCCCCAGCATTTT
NA,TRBV7-6,once,TRBJ2-3,CASSYRVADTQYF,TGTGCCAGCAGCTACAGGGTTGCAGATACGCAGTATTTT
NA,TRBV7-9,NA,TRBJ1-5,CASSAWGGVSNQPQHF,TGTGCCAGCAGCGCCTGGGGGGGGGTTAGCAATCAGCCCCAGCATTTT
TRBD1,TRBV5-1,NA,TRBJ1-1,CASSSQGSNTEAFF,TGCGCCAGCAGCTCACAGGGGTCGAACACTGAAGCTTTCTTT
NA,TRBV5-1,NA,TRBJ2-7,CASSLWVPGTSPVEQYF,TGCGCCAGCAGCTTGTGGGTCCCCGGGACATCACCAGTGGAGCAGTACTTC
NA,TRBV27,NA,TRBJ2-4,CASSHGGNENIQYF,TGTGCCAGCAGCCACGGAGGGAACGAGAACATTCAGTACTTC
NA,TRBV6-5,NA,TRBJ1-5,CASSYSATDQPQHF,TGTGCCAGCAGTTACTCGGCCACCGATCAGCCCCAGCATTTT
TRBD1,TRBV28,NA,TRBJ1-3,CASSDGDRPFGNTIYF,TGTGCCAGCAGTGATGGGGACAGGCCGTTTGGAAACACCATATATTTT
TRBD1,TRBV12-3/TRBV12-4,few,TRBJ2-1,CASRGTGGNEQFF,TGTGCCAGCAGGGGTACAGGGGGCAATGAGCAGTTCTTC
NA,TRBV7-2,NA,TRBJ1-3,CASSSYRDSGNTIYF,TGTGCCAGCAGCTCTTACAGGGATTCTGGAAACACCATATATTTT
NA,TRBV29-1,NA,TRBJ1-2,CSVVQGSGYTF,TGCAGCGTTGTCCAGGGTAGTGGCTACACCTTC
NA,TRBV29-1,NA,TRBJ1-1,CSVLQGNTEAFF,TGCAGCGTTTTACAGGGGAACACTGAAGCTTTCTTT
TRBD2,TRBV11-2,NA,TRBJ2-1,CASSLDPGGVNEQFF,TGTGCCAGCAGCTTAGATCCGGGAGGGGTCAATGAGCAGTTCTTC
TRBD2,TRBV14,NA,TRBJ2-1,CASSHPGLAGISYNEQFF,TGTGCCAGCAGCCACCCCGGACTAGCGGGGATTTCCTACAATGAGCAGTTCTTC
TRBD2,TRBV6-5,NA,TRBJ2-7,CASIKREGRSYEQYF,TGTGCCAGCATCAAGCGGGAGGGCCGGTCCTACGAGCAGTACTTC
NA,TRBV2,NA,TRBJ1-3,CASSEYRPISGNTIYF,TGTGCCAGCAGTGAATACAGGCCCATCTCTGGAAACACCATATATTTT
TRBD1,TRBV5-1,NA,TRBJ2-7,CASSLEQGSEQYF,TGCGCCAGCAGCTTGGAACAGGGGTCCGAGCAGTACTTC